This is a list of T cell receptor beta chains from one sample in a study of T-cell reconstitution after alpha-beta-depleted transplantation in children. In TCRdb, the PCR reads were re-called with MiXCR into one record per CDR3 protein. The repertoire holds a few hundred thousand distinct CDR3 sequences, approximately 10% seen once, with about 20% in the top ten. The input for sequencing was peripheral blood, taken 180 days after TCRalphabeta/CD19-depleted stem cell transplant. The origin of the receptors is a male patient between 2 and 9 years old who had a stem cell transplant for chronic granulomatous disease, so the T cells may come from the graft donor. Both conserved end residues are part of each CDR3. A D gene is named only where the DNA matches it firmly. Rows give clone size only sometimes, using once, few, many, or a class for an expanded clone.

d_call: TRBD2; clone_size: many; j_call: TRBJ2-2; v_call: TRBV20-1; cdr3_nt: TGCAGTGCTACCAGCGGGGGGAAGGCCGGGGAGCTGTTTTTT; cdr3_aa: CSATSGGKAGELFF
d_call: NA; clone_size: many; j_call: TRBJ2-3; v_call: TRBV6-1; cdr3_nt: TGTGCCAGCTGCCCAGCGGGCACAGATACGCAGTATTTT; cdr3_aa: CASCPAGTDTQYF
d_call: NA; clone_size: many; j_call: TRBJ2-7; v_call: TRBV20-1; cdr3_nt: TGCAGTCCTGTGGGCCCCTACGAGCAGTACTTC; cdr3_aa: CSPVGPYEQYF
d_call: TRBD2; clone_size: many; j_call: TRBJ2-3; v_call: TRBV5-1; cdr3_nt: TGCGCCAGCAGCTTGAAGTCTAGCGGGAGCACAGATACGCAGTATTTT; cdr3_aa: CASSLKSSGSTDTQYF
d_call: TRBD1; clone_size: NA; j_call: TRBJ1-5; v_call: TRBV20-1; cdr3_nt: TGCAGTGCTAGAACACTACAGGGGAGTCAGCCCCAGCATTTT; cdr3_aa: CSARTLQGSQPQHF
d_call: NA; clone_size: many; j_call: TRBJ2-3; v_call: TRBV12-3/TRBV12-4; cdr3_nt: TGTGCCAGCAGTTTCTTGCGGGCAGCTAGCACAGATACGCAGTATTTT; cdr3_aa: CASSFLRAASTDTQYF
d_call: TRBD2; clone_size: many; j_call: TRBJ2-1; v_call: TRBV11-1; cdr3_nt: TGTGCCAGCAGCGTCGTCGGGGGGTTAAAGTTCTTC; cdr3_aa: CASSVVGGLKFF
d_call: NA; clone_size: many; j_call: TRBJ1-5; v_call: TRBV5-1; cdr3_nt: TGCGCCAGCAGCTCGGGACGGGACAATCAGCCCCAGCATTTT; cdr3_aa: CASSSGRDNQPQHF
d_call: NA; clone_size: many; j_call: TRBJ2-7; v_call: TRBV14; cdr3_nt: TGTGCCAGCAGCCAAGACTTAGGAGCCGAGCAGTACTTC; cdr3_aa: CASSQDLGAEQYF
d_call: NA; clone_size: many; j_call: TRBJ2-5; v_call: TRBV11-2; cdr3_nt: TGTGCCAGCAGCTTAGAAGGTCGGCGGGTCTTACAAGAGACCCAGTACTTC; cdr3_aa: CASSLEGRRVLQETQYF
d_call: TRBD2; clone_size: many; j_call: TRBJ2-1; v_call: TRBV20-1; cdr3_nt: TGCAGTGCTGATATAGCGGGAGCCTACAATGAGCAGTTCTTC; cdr3_aa: CSADIAGAYNEQFF
d_call: TRBD1; clone_size: many; j_call: TRBJ2-5; v_call: TRBV4-3; cdr3_nt: TGCGCCAGCAGCCAAGATTTGCCACAGGGGACGCAAGAGACCCAGTACTTC; cdr3_aa: CASSQDLPQGTQETQYF
d_call: NA; clone_size: many; j_call: TRBJ2-7; v_call: TRBV3-1; cdr3_nt: TGTGCCAGCAGCCCTGTAGAGGGCCCCTCCTACGAGCAGTACTTC; cdr3_aa: CASSPVEGPSYEQYF
d_call: TRBD2; clone_size: many; j_call: TRBJ2-2; v_call: TRBV9; cdr3_nt: TGTGCCAGCAGCGTAGAGCGACTAGCGGGGGTCACCGGGGAGCTGTTTTTT; cdr3_aa: CASSVERLAGVTGELFF
d_call: NA; clone_size: many; j_call: TRBJ1-6; v_call: TRBV6-1; cdr3_nt: TGTGCCAGCAGCCCTCGGGGGCGGACAAATAATTCACCCCTCCACTTT; cdr3_aa: CASSPRGRTNNSPLHF
d_call: NA; clone_size: many; j_call: TRBJ2-3; v_call: TRBV10-3; cdr3_nt: TGTGCCATCGGTGGGACCAACACAGATACGCAGTATTTT; cdr3_aa: CAIGGTNTDTQYF
d_call: NA; clone_size: few; j_call: TRBJ1-2; v_call: TRBV4-3; cdr3_nt: TGCGCCAGCAGCCAGGTTTCTCGGGAGTACAACTATGGCTACACCTTC; cdr3_aa: CASSQVSREYNYGYTF
d_call: NA; clone_size: many; j_call: TRBJ1-1; v_call: TRBV29-1; cdr3_nt: TGCAGCGTTGGTCGTGCGAACACTGAAGCTTTCTTT; cdr3_aa: CSVGRANTEAFF
d_call: NA; clone_size: many; j_call: TRBJ2-7; v_call: TRBV5-5; cdr3_nt: TGTATGACTTACGAGCAGTACTTC; cdr3_aa: CMTYEQYF
d_call: NA; clone_size: many; j_call: TRBJ1-4; v_call: TRBV20-1; cdr3_nt: TGCAGTGCTAGTCTGGACAGTGCAACTAATGAAAAACTGTTTTTT; cdr3_aa: CSASLDSATNEKLFF
d_call: NA; clone_size: many; j_call: TRBJ2-4; v_call: TRBV12-3/TRBV12-4; cdr3_nt: TGTGCCAGCACCGAAAAATCGGGCCTCATTCAGTACTTC; cdr3_aa: CASTEKSGLIQYF
d_call: NA; clone_size: few; j_call: TRBJ2-7; v_call: TRBV5-6; cdr3_nt: TGTGCCAGCAGCTTGAGCGACTACGAGCAGTACTTC; cdr3_aa: CASSLSDYEQYF
d_call: NA; clone_size: many; j_call: TRBJ2-6; v_call: TRBV19; cdr3_nt: TGTGCCAGTAGTCCCCTCCAAGTGGGGTCTGGGGCCAACGTCCTGACTTTC; cdr3_aa: CASSPLQVGSGANVLTF
d_call: TRBD1; clone_size: many; j_call: TRBJ2-3; v_call: TRBV28; cdr3_nt: TGTGCCAGCAGTTTGAACAGGGGGTCCACAGATACGCAGTATTTT; cdr3_aa: CASSLNRGSTDTQYF
d_call: NA; clone_size: many; j_call: TRBJ2-3; v_call: TRBV29-1; cdr3_nt: TGCAGCGTTGAAGATCGGGAAAGCACAGATACGCAGTATTTT; cdr3_aa: CSVEDRESTDTQYF
d_call: NA; clone_size: many; j_call: TRBJ1-2; v_call: TRBV12-3/TRBV12-4; cdr3_nt: TGTGCCAGCAGTTTCTATCGGGGGGGACCGGGTGGCTACACCTTC; cdr3_aa: CASSFYRGGPGGYTF
d_call: NA; clone_size: many; j_call: TRBJ2-6; v_call: TRBV5-1; cdr3_nt: TGCGCCAGCAGCCTTACAGCTGGGGCCAACGTCCTGACTTTC; cdr3_aa: CASSLTAGANVLTF
d_call: NA; clone_size: many; j_call: TRBJ2-7; v_call: TRBV9; cdr3_nt: TGTGCCAGCAGCGAGGCCAACTCCTACGAGCAGTACTTC; cdr3_aa: CASSEANSYEQYF
d_call: NA; clone_size: NA; j_call: TRBJ1-2; v_call: TRBV19; cdr3_nt: TGTGCCAGTAGCACAGGGTCAGTCTATGGCTACACCTTC; cdr3_aa: CASSTGSVYGYTF
d_call: NA; clone_size: many; j_call: TRBJ2-7; v_call: TRBV9; cdr3_nt: TGTGCCAGCAGCGTAGGTGGCAATTCCTACGAGCAGTACTTC; cdr3_aa: CASSVGGNSYEQYF
d_call: NA; clone_size: many; j_call: TRBJ2-5; v_call: TRBV7-2; cdr3_nt: TGTGCCAGCAGCCCCTCGGGGACCCAAGAGACCCAGTACTTC; cdr3_aa: CASSPSGTQETQYF
d_call: NA; clone_size: many; j_call: TRBJ1-1; v_call: TRBV5-5; cdr3_nt: TGTGCCAGCAGCTCGCCGGGACTCGGACTGGTGGGCACTGAAGCTTTCTTT; cdr3_aa: CASSSPGLGLVGTEAFF
d_call: NA; clone_size: NA; j_call: TRBJ2-1; v_call: TRBV11-2; cdr3_nt: TGTGCCAGCAGCTTCCGGGGGACGGGAGAGCAGTTCTTC; cdr3_aa: CASSFRGTGEQFF
d_call: NA; clone_size: many; j_call: TRBJ2-7; v_call: TRBV5-5; cdr3_nt: TGTGCCAGCAGCTTTGTCGCGGAAGAGCAGTACTTC; cdr3_aa: CASSFVAEEQYF
d_call: TRBD2; clone_size: many; j_call: TRBJ2-1; v_call: TRBV5-8; cdr3_nt: TGTGCCAGCAGCTTCTGGACTAGAATGGGCTACAATGAGCAGTTCTTC; cdr3_aa: CASSFWTRMGYNEQFF
d_call: NA; clone_size: few; j_call: TRBJ1-2; v_call: TRBV4-1; cdr3_nt: TGCGCCAGCAGCCGATCCGCCGGGACGCCCAACTATGGCTACACCTTC; cdr3_aa: CASSRSAGTPNYGYTF
d_call: NA; clone_size: many; j_call: TRBJ2-7; v_call: TRBV5-5; cdr3_nt: TGTGCCAGCAGCTTGTTGGACAGCCCTCCTTGGAGGTTCTACGAGCAGTACTTC; cdr3_aa: CASSLLDSPPWRFYEQYF
d_call: NA; clone_size: many; j_call: TRBJ2-5; v_call: TRBV29-1; cdr3_nt: TGCAGCGTTGAAGAGGTGGTGGGCAGGGTCCAAGAGACCCAGTACTTC; cdr3_aa: CSVEEVVGRVQETQYF
d_call: NA; clone_size: few; j_call: TRBJ2-7; v_call: TRBV25-1; cdr3_nt: TGTGCCAGCAGTGGGGGTGCTAGCGAGTACTACGAGCAGTACTTC; cdr3_aa: CASSGGASEYYEQYF
d_call: NA; clone_size: many; j_call: TRBJ2-1; v_call: TRBV19; cdr3_nt: TGTGCCAGTGCAGGTTTACTATCTGAGCAGTTCTTC; cdr3_aa: CASAGLLSEQFF
d_call: TRBD1; clone_size: many; j_call: TRBJ2-1; v_call: TRBV28; cdr3_nt: TGTGCCAGCAGGGCCCACGAGCCGGGACAGGCCTTCGGTGAGCAGTTCTTC; cdr3_aa: CASRAHEPGQAFGEQFF
d_call: NA; clone_size: NA; j_call: TRBJ2-2; v_call: TRBV5-4; cdr3_nt: TGTGCCAGCAGCTTTGGGTATTTCTCCTGGGAGCTGCTTTTT; cdr3_aa: CASSFGYFSWELLF
d_call: TRBD2; clone_size: many; j_call: TRBJ2-7; v_call: TRBV30; cdr3_nt: TGTGCCTGGAGTGTAACCGGGGGACTAGCGGAGCCCTACGAGCAGTACTTC; cdr3_aa: CAWSVTGGLAEPYEQYF
d_call: NA; clone_size: many; j_call: TRBJ2-1; v_call: TRBV9; cdr3_nt: TGTGCCAGCAGCGACCGTAATGAGCAGTTCTTC; cdr3_aa: CASSDRNEQFF
d_call: NA; clone_size: many; j_call: TRBJ2-3; v_call: TRBV4-3; cdr3_nt: TGCGCCAGCAGCCAAGGGGAGCGCCTATCGGGTACAGATACGCAGTATTTT; cdr3_aa: CASSQGERLSGTDTQYF
d_call: NA; clone_size: many; j_call: TRBJ2-3; v_call: TRBV18; cdr3_nt: TGTGCCAGCTCAGGAAGTCCCAACACAGATACGCAGTATTTT; cdr3_aa: CASSGSPNTDTQYF
d_call: NA; clone_size: many; j_call: TRBJ2-4; v_call: TRBV29-1; cdr3_nt: TGCAGCGTTAGGAAGGGCACGGACATTCAGTACTTC; cdr3_aa: CSVRKGTDIQYF
d_call: NA; clone_size: many; j_call: TRBJ2-7; v_call: TRBV5-1; cdr3_nt: TGCGCCAGCAGCTTGGCCTTCCGGAGACCCTACGAGCAGTACTTC; cdr3_aa: CASSLAFRRPYEQYF
d_call: NA; clone_size: many; j_call: TRBJ1-1; v_call: TRBV6-5; cdr3_nt: TGTGCCAGCAGTTACTTTGGCCAGCCGAACACTGAAGCTTTCTTT; cdr3_aa: CASSYFGQPNTEAFF
d_call: NA; clone_size: many; j_call: TRBJ2-7; v_call: TRBV30; cdr3_nt: TGTGCCTTCTCCGGAGGCGAGCAGTACTTC; cdr3_aa: CAFSGGEQYF